This is a list of T cell receptor beta chains from one sample in a study of blood T cell repertoires in COVID-19. Libraries were prepared by immunoSEQ multiplex PCR; TCRdb keeps only in-frame clonotypes and omits some of them. The sample holds 150,000 to 180,000 clones, around four fifths seen once. Sequenced input: peripheral blood. The receptors shown here come from a woman of 80 years or more with acute or convalescent COVID-19. CDR3s include the opening cysteine and the closing phenylalanine or tryptophan. The D gene is left open where the match is weak. A row's size may be missing; if present it is once, few, many or a size class.

J gene | V gene | clone size | D gene | CDR3 DNA | CDR3 protein
TRBJ1-2 | TRBV5-4 | NA | TRBD1 | TGTGCCAGCAGCGGGGACAGCAACTATGGCTACACCTTC | CASSGDSNYGYTF
TRBJ1-2 | TRBV4-3 | NA | TRBD1 | TGCGCCAGCAGCCAAGGAGGGGGCTTGCACTATGGCTACACCTTC | CASSQGGGLHYGYTF
TRBJ1-5 | TRBV6-5 | NA | TRBD1 | TGTGCCAGCAGTCGGGCTGGACAGGGCGGTCAGCCCCAGCATTTT | CASSRAGQGGQPQHF
TRBJ2-7 | TRBV18 | NA | NA | TGTGCCAGCTCACCTTGGACAGAGTACGAGCAGTACTTC | CASSPWTEYEQYF
TRBJ1-6 | TRBV30 | NA | NA | TGTGCCTGGAGGGAGGGAGATTCGGCAAGAGGGCATAATTCACCCCTCCACTTT | CAWREGDSARGHNSPLHF
TRBJ2-7 | TRBV6-2/TRBV6-3 | NA | NA | TGTGCCAGCAGTTACATGGTCTACAGACAGGCCTCCTACGAGCAGTACTTC | CASSYMVYRQASYEQYF
TRBJ2-5 | TRBV19 | few | NA | TGTGCCAGTAGTACCCAACTAGGTGGGTCCTGGACCCAGTACTTC | CASSTQLGGSWTQYF
TRBJ2-7 | TRBV11-2 | NA | TRBD1 | TGTGCCAGCAGCTCCACCCCGGACAGGGCCTACGAGCAGTACTTC | CASSSTPDRAYEQYF
TRBJ1-1 | TRBV6-2/TRBV6-3 | NA | NA | TGTGCCAGCAGCAAACAGAGTGGGGCCAACACTGAAGCTTTCTTT | CASSKQSGANTEAFF
TRBJ2-3 | TRBV10-1 | NA | TRBD2 | TGCGCCAGCAGTGAGCAGTTCGCGGGAGGAGATACGCAGTATTTT | CASSEQFAGGDTQYF
TRBJ1-2 | TRBV7-8 | NA | TRBD1 | TGTGCCAGCAGCTTAGTGGACAGGGACTATGGCTACACCTTC | CASSLVDRDYGYTF
TRBJ2-4 | TRBV18 | few | NA | TGTGCCAGCTCAAAGGCAGGTGACAAAAACATTCAGTACTTC | CASSKAGDKNIQYF
TRBJ2-3 | TRBV10-1 | NA | NA | TGCGCCAGCAGTGATAACGGGAGCACAGATACGCAGTATTTT | CASSDNGSTDTQYF
TRBJ2-3 | TRBV5-1 | NA | TRBD2 | TGCGCCAGCAGTTTGTCCACTAGCGGGAGGGCCGGAACAGATACGCAGTATTTT | CASSLSTSGRAGTDTQYF
TRBJ2-1 | TRBV21-1 | NA | NA | TGTGCCAGCAGCCCCTTACGGTCCCGGGACAGCCGTCGGTACAATGAGCAGTTCTTC | CASSPLRSRDSRRYNEQFF
TRBJ2-2 | TRBV6-6 | few | NA | TGTGCCAGCAGTTACGCTAGCGCAAGAACCGGGGAGCTGTTTTTT | CASSYASARTGELFF
TRBJ2-1 | TRBV5-1 | once | NA | TGCGCCAGCAGCTTGCAATCTCAAAAAACTAGCTCCTACAATGAGCAGTTCTTC | CASSLQSQKTSSYNEQFF
TRBJ2-2 | TRBV9 | few | NA | TGTGCCAGCAGCGGTATAGTCTGGACCGGGGAGCTGTTTTTT | CASSGIVWTGELFF
TRBJ1-6 | TRBV5-1 | NA | TRBD1 | TGCGCCAGCCGAGGCCGGACAGGAAATAATTCACCCCTCCACTTT | CASRGRTGNNSPLHF
TRBJ1-5 | TRBV7-2 | NA | NA | TGTGCCAGCAGCTTAGACAGTAATCAGCCCCAGCATTTT | CASSLDSNQPQHF
TRBJ2-7 | TRBV27 | NA | TRBD1 | TGTGCCAGCAGTACAGGGGTACACGAGCAGTACTTC | CASSTGVHEQYF
TRBJ2-3 | TRBV27 | NA | NA | TGTGCCAGCAGCTTCCGGCTAGCGAACACAGATACGCAGTATTTT | CASSFRLANTDTQYF
TRBJ2-1 | TRBV19 | NA | TRBD2 | TGTGCCAGTAACGGGGCGGGAGGGTCGAGTGAGCAGTTCTTC | CASNGAGGSSEQFF
TRBJ1-6 | TRBV28 | few | TRBD1 | TGTGCCAGCAACCCCGGGACAGGGGCACCCCTCCACTTT | CASNPGTGAPLHF
TRBJ1-1 | TRBV19 | NA | TRBD1 | TGTGCCAGTAGTCGACGGTTACAGGGGGAAGCTTTCTTT | CASSRRLQGEAFF
TRBJ1-5 | TRBV19 | once | TRBD1 | TGTGGAACCGGGACAGATTATCAGCCCCAGCATTTT | CGTGTDYQPQHF
TRBJ2-7 | TRBV3-1/TRBV3-2 | NA | NA | TGTGCCAGCTCTCCCGGGTCCCTCTCCTACGAGCAGTACTTC | CASSPGSLSYEQYF
TRBJ1-5 | TRBV30 | NA | NA | TGTGCCTGGGGGCGTGGAGATGCCAATCAGCCCCAGCATTTT | CAWGRGDANQPQHF
TRBJ2-3 | TRBV7-9 | NA | TRBD2 | TGTGCCAGCAGCTTAAGCGGGGGGGACACAGATACGCAGTATTTT | CASSLSGGDTDTQYF
TRBJ2-1 | TRBV9 | NA | NA | TGTGCCAGCAGCAAAGGGGGGGACTCCTACAATGAGCAGTTCTTC | CASSKGGDSYNEQFF
TRBJ1-5 | TRBV6-5 | NA | NA | TGTGCCAGCGGCCCTGTCGGCAATCAGCCCCAGCATTTT | CASGPVGNQPQHF
TRBJ1-1 | TRBV7-9 | NA | TRBD1 | TGTGCCAGCAGCTTAGCGGTGACAGGGGACACTGAAGCTTTCTTT | CASSLAVTGDTEAFF
TRBJ2-1 | TRBV2 | once | TRBD2 | TGTGCCAGCACGCTAGCGGGATACAATGAGCAGTTCTTC | CASTLAGYNEQFF
TRBJ2-1 | TRBV27 | NA | TRBD2 | TGTGCCAGCAGTTTCCGCGGAAATAACCACCAGCGGGAGAGGTCTGGTGAGCAGTTCTTC | CASSFRGNNHQRERSGEQFF
TRBJ2-3 | TRBV5-1 | NA | TRBD2 | TGCGCCAGCAGCTCCGGACTAGCGGGATTAGCTAACACAGATACGCAGTATTTT | CASSSGLAGLANTDTQYF
TRBJ1-5 | TRBV6-1 | NA | NA | TGTGCCAGCAGTGACGGACTGCGTAGCAATCAGCCCCAGCATTTT | CASSDGLRSNQPQHF
TRBJ1-1 | TRBV4-1 | NA | NA | TGCGCCAGCAGTTACGGACACAACACTGAAGCTTTCTTT | CASSYGHNTEAFF
TRBJ1-5 | TRBV30 | once | TRBD1 | TGTGCCTGGAGTGTCACAGGGGAACAGCCCCAGCATTTT | CAWSVTGEQPQHF
TRBJ1-2 | TRBV29-1 | NA | TRBD1 | TGCAGCGTGGGGACAGGCCTGGGGGATGGCTACACCTTC | CSVGTGLGDGYTF